Below are 6 T cell receptor beta chains sequenced from a single sample in a study of control samples from healthy donors and cancer patients. TCRdb keeps only in-frame clones here, not all; method: immunoSEQ multiplex PCR. The table lists about 65,000 clones, about nine tenths of them singletons. Sequencing used PBMCs. The receptors originated from a woman aged 45-65 years with colorectal cancer.

Comment on this clone: At one of its ends the junction is not consistent with the germline gene, which may arise from a read error. The J gene is TRBJ2-2, the V gene TRBV29-1; D gene unclear. Per germline, CDR1 SQVTM and CDR2 ANQGSEA. This CDR3 spans 13 amino acids. The CDR3 loop reads CSVDRNWRFGAVF. CDR3 sequence (DNA): TGCAGCGTTGACCGGAACTGGCGGTTTGGAGCTGTTTTT.

The CDR3 loop is CASSLMVGNTEAFF. Written as DNA, the CDR3 is TGCGCCAGCAGTCTAATGGTAGGGAACACTGAAGCTTTCTTT. The chain combines TRBV5-1 with TRBJ1-1; D not certain. Trimming removed 5 bases at V and 1 base at J, with 12 bases between. This CDR3 spans 14 amino acids. Germline V gene lookup returns CDR1 SGHRS and CDR2 YFSETQ.

The chain combines TRBV6-2 or TRBV6-3 with TRBJ1-2; D is unresolved. There are 13 residues in the CDR3. Per germline, CDR1 MNHEY and CDR2 SVGEGT. V was cut by 3 bases and J by 7 bases, with 12 bases left in between. CDR3 sequence reads: CASSYSMDGGYTF. CDR3 coding DNA: TGTGCCAGCAGTTATTCAATGGACGGTGGCTACACCTTC.

This chain connects TRBV10-3 to TRBJ2-2; D is uncertain. The V end lost 10 bases, the J end lost 0 bases, and 18 bases lay between the germline ends. CDR1 and CDR2 (germline): ENHRY, SYGVKD. The CDR3 has 16 amino acids. The CDR3 is CATNRNSLSNTGELFF. In DNA, the CDR3 is TGTGCCACCAATAGGAACAGCCTTTCGAACACCGGGGAGCTGTTTTTT.

The CDR3 nucleotides read TGTGCCAGTAACTTGGGACAGGGATACACTGAAGCTTTCTTT. The encoded protein is CASNLGQGYTEAFF. V is TRBV19 and J is TRBJ1-1; 9 bases are a match to TRBD1. The trim removed 7 bases at V and 3 bases at J, leaving 6 bases unmatched. CDR1 LNHDA and CDR2 SQIVND come from the germline V gene (reference sequence). The CDR3 length is 14 residues.

The rearrangement joins TRBV18 to TRBJ1-6; D may be TRBD1 (5 bases). Germline CDR1 is KGHSH and CDR2 is LQKENI. Between the trimmed V and J ends, which lost 3 bases and 5 bases, there was a span of 17 bases. CDR3 size: 17 residues. For the CDR3, the DNA is TGTGCCAGCTCACCTCAGGGCGGACCGAGGAATAATTCACCCCTCCACTTT. This codes for CASSPQGGPRNNSPLHF.